This T cell receptor (beta chain) was recorded in a study of T cells expressing NK-cell markers. Study at large: TCR beta repertoires came from sorted CD3+CD56+NKG2C+, CD3+CD56+NKG2C- and CD3+CD56-NKG2C+ T cells. Within the sequenced cohort of eight donors, seven exhibited HCMV seropositivity and one was seronegative.

CDR3 length: 14 amino acids. Germline V gene sequence: CDR1 PRHDT, CDR2 FYEKMQ (reference sequence). TCRdb derives one entry per CDR3 protein from the 5' RACE reads, leaving out DNA. This listing includes about 550,000 distinct CDR3 sequences. The sequenced material came from blood T cells: a sorted CD56 or NKG2C T cell subset, CD4+ or CD8+ T cells, or bulk PBMC T cells (not recorded which). This receptor was obtained from a man younger than 30 in good health. The gene calls are TRBV13 and TRBJ1-1. The CDR3 protein is CASSLEGRLTEAFF.